The next 24 T cell receptor beta chains were all read from a single sample in a study of shared clonotypes between healthy human individuals. Naive CD8 cells lacked CD45RO and underwent positive selection for CCR7, leaving out terminally differentiated effector memory CD45RA+ cells. Here immunoSEQ multiplex PCR was the method, and the copy in TCRdb shows in-frame clones only, minus some. The repertoire holds around 1.9 million clones, more than 85% seen once, with 1.7% in the top ten. Sequencing was performed on naive CD8+ T cells from PBMCs. These receptors were obtained from a man aged 18 to 35 in good health. Some clones in this sample may be carry-over from other donors' samples.

V and J are TRBV28 and TRBJ2-7, with D possibly TRBD2 on 6 matching bases. The V gene lost 2 bases and the J gene lost 3 bases, with 23 bases spanning the gap. This CDR3 has 18 amino acids. In germline, CDR1 is MDHEN, CDR2 SYDVKM. The CDR3 DNA reads as TGTGCCAGCAGTTTAGGCCATCATTCCGCTAGCGACTACTACGAGCAGTACTTC. Protein product: CASSLGHHSASDYYEQYF.

V gene TRBV28 combines with J gene TRBJ2-6; 7 nucleotides line up with TRBD2. J lost 2 bases, V lost 6 bases, and 7 bases had no gene match. The germline gives CDR1 MDHEN, CDR2 SYDVKM. The CDR3 extends over 16 amino acids. The CDR3 spells CASRDPSGPGANVLTF. The CDR3 DNA sequence: TGTGCCAGCAGAGATCCTAGCGGCCCTGGGGCCAACGTCCTGACTTTC.

The chain recombines TRBV7-9 with TRBJ2-7, with 7 bases matching TRBD1. The CDR3 runs 12 residues. Germline CDR1 and CDR2: SEHNR and FQNEAQ (reference sequence). J lost 6 bases, V lost 5 bases, and 4 bases had no gene match. DNA for the CDR3: TGTGCCAGCAGCCCCAGGGGGTTCGAGCAGTACTTC. Amino acid sequence: CASSPRGFEQYF.

The chain employs TRBV10-3 and TRBJ2-7; D is uncertain. The V gene's germline CDR1 is ENHRY and CDR2 SYGVKD. The CDR3 is made up of 12 amino acids. V was cut by 6 bases and J by 2 bases, with 8 bases left in between. The CDR3 nucleotides read TGTGCCATCAGCCTAGATACCTACGAGCAGTACTTC. This encodes CAISLDTYEQYF.

Here the CDR3 DNA reads TGTGCCACCAGCAGGAACGGCCCTCCTACTATGGAGCAGTACTTC. Translation: CATSRNGPPTMEQYF. The J gene is TRBJ2-7, the V gene TRBV15, with unresolved D. This CDR3 spans 15 amino acids. V shed 3 bases and J shed 7 bases, with 19 bases lying between them. Per germline, CDR1 LNHNV and CDR2 YYDKDF (reference sequence).

Concerning this clone itself: The sample carries other DNA sequences with the same CDR3. The rearrangement links TRBV7-9 to TRBJ2-3; D is ambiguous. CDR1 is SEHNR, CDR2 FQNEAQ, per germline (reference sequence). Deletions cut 1 base from V and 5 bases from J, with 4 bases between. The CDR3 is 12 residues long. Here the CDR3 reads CASSLGRDTQYF. The CDR3, as DNA: TGTGCCAGCAGCTTAGGTAGAGATACGCAGTATTTT. Combining the CDR3 with reference TRBV7-9 and TRBJ2-3 gives the whole variable domain DTGVSQNPRHKITKRGQNVTFRCDPISEHNRLYWYRQTLGQGPEFLTYFQNEAQLEKSRLLSDRFSAERPKGSFSTLEIQRTEQGDSAMYLCASSLGRDTQYFGPGTRLTVL.

This chain joins TRBV4-1 and TRBJ2-7; D is perhaps TRBD1 (6 bases). V was shortened by 2 bases and J by 1 base, with 12 bases between the two germline ends. The CDR3 covers 15 residues. Germline CDR1 MGHRA, CDR2 YSYEKL. The CDR3, as DNA: TGCGCCAGCAGCCAAATTCAGGGGAAATCCTACGAGCAGTACTTC. It encodes CASSQIQGKSYEQYF.

Only one count was recorded for this clone. The chain uses TRBV9 and TRBJ1-2; tentatively, D is TRBD1 (5 bases). Germline V CDR1 and CDR2: SGDLS, YYNGEE. The CDR3 runs to 15 residues. Trimming removed 6 bases at V and 6 bases at J, with 21 bases between. In DNA form, the CDR3 reads TGTGCCAGCACCACGGGGGAGGGGATTCCCCATGGCTACACCTTC. It specifies CASTTGEGIPHGYTF.

Concerning this clone itself: The same CDR3 is also encoded by other DNA sequences in this sample. This rearrangement joins TRBV28 to TRBJ2-7; D not certain. Looked up from germline, CDR1 is MDHEN and CDR2 is SYDVKM. The CDR3 is 12 amino acids. The ends were cut back, 3 bases at V and 7 bases at J, with 10 bases in the middle. The chain's CDR3 is CASSFGLGEQYF. The CDR3 bases are TGTGCCAGCAGTTTTGGGTTGGGGGAGCAGTACTTC.

This chain links TRBV2 with TRBJ2-3; TRBD2 matches at 14 bases. CDR3 length: 18 residues. V dropped 6 bases and J dropped 3; count of bases not matched to a gene: 11. Germline CDR1 SNHLY, CDR2 FYNNEI. CDR3 sequence reads: CASSSGLAGAPSTDTQYF. DNA for the CDR3: TGTGCCAGCAGCTCGGGACTAGCGGGAGCGCCGTCAACAGATACGCAGTATTTT.

The chain joins TRBV10-3 to TRBJ1-2; the D gene is possibly TRBD1 (6 bases). The CDR3 is made up of 15 amino acids. Germline V lookup: CDR1 ENHRY, CDR2 SYGVKD. Trimming took off 5 bases at V and 4 bases at J, with 17 bases between the two ends. CDR3 nucleotide sequence: TGTGCCATCAGTACGGCTTTGACAGGTCCCTATGGCTACACCTTC. The encoded protein is CAISTALTGPYGYTF.

For this clone: This CDR3 is also generated by other DNA sequences in the sample. V and J are TRBV7-9 and TRBJ2-7; D remains unclear. Germline-derived CDR1 and CDR2 are SEHNR and FQNEAQ (reference sequence). CDR3 length: 12 amino acids. V was shortened by 4 bases and J by 6 bases, with 10 bases between the two germline ends. The CDR3 DNA follows: TGTGCCAGCAGCTCCGGGTTGGGCGAGCAGTACTTC. Amino acids: CASSSGLGEQYF.

J is TRBJ2-3 and V is TRBV5-6; a weak D match, TRBD2 (5 bases). V lost 0 bases and J 10 bases, leaving 9 bases between the germline ends. Looked up from germline, CDR1 is SGHDT and CDR2 is YYEEEE. This CDR3 has 12 amino acids. CDR3 amino acids: CASSLGRTSQYF. CDR3 bases: TGTGCCAGCAGCTTGGGTAGGACTTCGCAGTATTTT.

The V gene is TRBV2, the J gene TRBJ2-1; D is possibly TRBD2 (5 bases). The V gene's germline CDR1 is SNHLY and CDR2 FYNNEI. This CDR3 has 13 amino acids. The V and J ends lost 8 bases and 6 bases respectively, with 14 bases between them. In DNA form, the CDR3 reads TGTGCCAGCCTTTGGAGGCAGCCCAATGAGCAGTTCTTC. Translated, it gives CASLWRQPNEQFF. The full variable domain, completed using reference TRBV2 and TRBJ2-1, is EPEVTQTPSHQVTQMGQEVILRCVPISNHLYFYWYRQILGQKVEFLVSFYNNEISEKSEIFDDQFSVERPDGSNFTLKIRSTKLEDSAMYFCASLWRQPNEQFFGPGTRLTVL.

This sequence joins TRBV30 and TRBJ2-7, with 9 bases matching TRBD2. The CDR3 length is 13 residues. Unmatched junction bases numbered 5, after V lost 8 bases and J lost 0 bases. From germline, CDR1 is GTSNPN and CDR2 SVGIG (reference sequence). The CDR3 protein is CASRTSVSYEQYF. CDR3 coding DNA: TGTGCCAGTCGGACTAGCGTCTCCTACGAGCAGTACTTC.

This sequence joins TRBV9 and TRBJ2-7, with D perhaps given as TRBD1 or TRBD2 (5 bases each). Trimming removed 0 bases at V and 5 bases at J, with 15 bases between. This CDR3 has 15 residues. Germline loops: CDR1 SGDLS, CDR2 YYNGEE. CDR3 DNA sequence: TGTGCCAGCAGCGTAGATGGGACGGTGGTTCACGAGCAGTACTTC. This gives the protein CASSVDGTVVHEQYF.

This chain connects TRBV19 to TRBJ1-2; TRBD1 matches 10 bases. The CDR3 spans 13 residues. J lost 4 bases, V lost 9 bases, and 5 bases had no gene match. Germline V gene data show CDR1 as LNHDA and CDR2 as SQIVND (reference sequence). CDR3 sequence (DNA): TGTGCCAGCCGGGACAGGGGATTCTATGGCTACACCTTC. It yields the protein CASRDRGFYGYTF.

Turning to this clone: In the same sample, other DNA sequences code for this CDR3. The chain is built from TRBV4-1 and TRBJ1-1; D perhaps matches TRBD1 (6 bases). This CDR3 spans 14 amino acids. Trimming took off 1 base at V and 5 bases at J, with 11 bases between the two ends. Germline V gene sequence: CDR1 MGHRA, CDR2 YSYEKL. CDR3 region: CASSQGGGGTEAFF. The CDR3 DNA reads TGCGCCAGCAGCCAAGGTGGGGGCGGGACTGAAGCTTTCTTT.

The chain has TRBV6-1 and TRBJ2-7, with D unresolved. Germline CDR1 MNHNS, CDR2 SASEGT. The CDR3 consists of 15 residues. V lost 5 bases, J lost 3 bases, and 17 bases lay in between. CDR3 protein: CASSPVTRSYYEQYF. The CDR3 bases are TGTGCCAGCAGTCCCGTCACACGGAGTTACTACGAGCAGTACTTC.

The chain has TRBV28 and TRBJ2-7; no firm D call. The V end was cut by 4 bases, the J end by 0 bases, with 13 bases between. This CDR3 is built from 15 residues. Per the germline V gene, CDR1 is MDHEN and CDR2 is SYDVKM. The CDR3 DNA is TGTGCCAGCAGTTCATCGGACGCGAGCTCCTACGAGCAGTACTTC. Amino acids: CASSSSDASSYEQYF.

This clone was seen only once. V is TRBV11-2 and J is TRBJ2-7, with 8 nucleotides matching TRBD1. Germline trimming cut 7 bases from V and 6 bases from J; bases unmatched to any gene: 20. The CDR3 has 17 residues. The V gene's germline CDR1 is SGHAT and CDR2 FQNNGV. CDR3 sequence reads: CASNYRKEDRDDGEQYF. Written as DNA, the CDR3 is TGTGCCAGCAACTACCGAAAAGAGGACAGGGACGACGGCGAGCAGTACTTC.

This clone was detected only once. The V and J genes are TRBV7-8 and TRBJ2-7; 10 bases align to TRBD1. Germline V gene sequence: CDR1 SGHVS, CDR2 FQNEAQ. The CDR3 spans 14 residues. The V gene end was trimmed by 4 bases and the J gene end by 4 bases; junction bases not matched to a gene: 4. The CDR3 DNA reads as TGTGCCAGCAGCTACCGACAGGGGGCTTACGAGCAGTACTTC. It encodes CASSYRQGAYEQYF. Looking up the rest from reference TRBV7-8 and TRBJ2-7 gives the full variable domain: GAGVSQSPRYKVAKRGQDVALRCDPISGHVSLFWYQQALGQGPEFLTYFQNEAQLDKSGLPSDRFFAERPEGSVSTLKIQRTQQEDSAVYLCASSYRQGAYEQYFGPGTRLTVT.

This chain uses TRBV18 with TRBJ2-6; 13 bases map to TRBD2. This CDR3 spans 24 amino acids. Trimming took 3 bases from V and 0 from J; bases not matched to a gene: 20. Germline V gene sequence: CDR1 KGHSH, CDR2 LQKENI. CDR3 nucleotides: TGTGCCAGCTCACCCGAACTTTCTACTAGCGGGAGGGCCAGGTTAGACTCTGGGGCCAACGTCCTGACTTTC. Translation: CASSPELSTSGRARLDSGANVLTF.

This clone was seen a single time. This rearrangement joins TRBV7-8 to TRBJ1-5; D is uncertain. Trimming cost V 0 bases and J 3 bases, with 9 bases left between them. The CDR3 length is 15 residues. Germline lookup yields CDR1 SGHVS and CDR2 FQNEAQ. The CDR3 loop reads CASSLALEYNQPQHF. For the CDR3, the DNA is TGTGCCAGCAGCTTAGCGTTAGAATACAATCAGCCCCAGCATTTT.